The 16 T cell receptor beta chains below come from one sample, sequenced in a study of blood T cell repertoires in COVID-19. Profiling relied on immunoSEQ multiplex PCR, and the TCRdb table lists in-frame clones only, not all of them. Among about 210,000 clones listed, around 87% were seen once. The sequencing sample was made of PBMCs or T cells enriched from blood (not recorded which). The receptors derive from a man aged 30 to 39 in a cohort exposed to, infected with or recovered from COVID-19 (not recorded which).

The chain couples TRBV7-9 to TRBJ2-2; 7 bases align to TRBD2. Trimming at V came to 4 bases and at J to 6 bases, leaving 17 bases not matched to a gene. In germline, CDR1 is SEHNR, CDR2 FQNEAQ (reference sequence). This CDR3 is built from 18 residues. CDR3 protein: CASSSYLGEGLRAGELFF. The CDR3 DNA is TGTGCCAGCAGCTCCTACCTTGGGGAGGGCCTAAGGGCCGGGGAGCTGTTTTTT.

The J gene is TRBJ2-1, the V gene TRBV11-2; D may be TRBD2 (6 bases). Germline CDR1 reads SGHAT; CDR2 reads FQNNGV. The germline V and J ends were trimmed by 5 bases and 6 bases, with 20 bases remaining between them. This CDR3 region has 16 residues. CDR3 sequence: CASSAILAPRVNEQFF. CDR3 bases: TGTGCCAGCAGCGCGATACTAGCTCCGAGGGTCAATGAGCAGTTCTTC.

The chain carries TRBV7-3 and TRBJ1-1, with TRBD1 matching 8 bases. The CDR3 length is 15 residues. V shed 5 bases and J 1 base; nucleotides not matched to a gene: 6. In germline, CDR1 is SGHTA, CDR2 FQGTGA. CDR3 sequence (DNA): TGTGCCAGCAGCCCCGGACAGGGTTCGAACACTGAAGCTTTCTTT. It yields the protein CASSPGQGSNTEAFF.

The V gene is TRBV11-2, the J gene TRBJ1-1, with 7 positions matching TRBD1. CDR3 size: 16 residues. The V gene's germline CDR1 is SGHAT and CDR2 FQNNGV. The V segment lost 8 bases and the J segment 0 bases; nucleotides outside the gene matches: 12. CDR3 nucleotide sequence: TGTGCCAGCGGAGGACAGGAAAATAACATGAACACTGAAGCTTTCTTT. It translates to CASGGQENNMNTEAFF.

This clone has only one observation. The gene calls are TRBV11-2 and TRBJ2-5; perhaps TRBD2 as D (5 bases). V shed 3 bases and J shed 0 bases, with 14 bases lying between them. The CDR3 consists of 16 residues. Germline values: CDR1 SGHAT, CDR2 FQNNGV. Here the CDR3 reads CASSLVAREYQETQYF. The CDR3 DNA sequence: TGTGCCAGCAGCTTGGTAGCGAGGGAGTACCAAGAGACCCAGTACTTC.

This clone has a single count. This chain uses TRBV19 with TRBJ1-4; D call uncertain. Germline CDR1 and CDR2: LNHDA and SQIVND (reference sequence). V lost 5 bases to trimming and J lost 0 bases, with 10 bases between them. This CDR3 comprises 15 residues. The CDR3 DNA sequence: TGTGCCAGTAGTCTCCTTCGGGCAACTAATGAAAAACTGTTTTTT. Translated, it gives CASSLLRATNEKLFF.

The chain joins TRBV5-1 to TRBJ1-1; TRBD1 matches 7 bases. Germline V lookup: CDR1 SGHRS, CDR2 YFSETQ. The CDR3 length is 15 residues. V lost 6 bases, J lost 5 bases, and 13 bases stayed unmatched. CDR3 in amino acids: CASNPGTGVDTEAFF. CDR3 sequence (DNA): TGCGCCAGCAACCCGGGTACAGGGGTAGATACTGAAGCTTTCTTT.

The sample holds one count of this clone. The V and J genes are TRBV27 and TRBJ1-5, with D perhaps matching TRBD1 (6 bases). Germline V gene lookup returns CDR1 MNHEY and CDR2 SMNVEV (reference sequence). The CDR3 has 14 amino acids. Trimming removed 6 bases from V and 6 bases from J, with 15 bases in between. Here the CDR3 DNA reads TGTGCCAGCAGCCTCGCAGGGGCAAGTCAGCCCCAGCATTTT. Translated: CASSLAGASQPQHF.

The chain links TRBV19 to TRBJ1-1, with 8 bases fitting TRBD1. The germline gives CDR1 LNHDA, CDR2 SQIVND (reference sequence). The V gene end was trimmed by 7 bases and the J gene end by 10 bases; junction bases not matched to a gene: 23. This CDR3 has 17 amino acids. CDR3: CASIDPGTGMLVRPAFF. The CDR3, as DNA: TGTGCCAGTATTGACCCCGGGACAGGAATGCTCGTCCGTCCAGCTTTCTTT.

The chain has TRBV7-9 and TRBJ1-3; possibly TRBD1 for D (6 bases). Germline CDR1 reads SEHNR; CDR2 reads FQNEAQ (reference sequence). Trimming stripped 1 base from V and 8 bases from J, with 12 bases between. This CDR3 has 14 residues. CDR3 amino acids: CASSLVSGADTIYF. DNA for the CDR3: TGTGCCAGCAGCTTAGTCTCAGGGGCGGACACCATATATTTT. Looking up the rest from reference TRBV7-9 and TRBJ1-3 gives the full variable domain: DTGVSQNPRHKITKRGQNVTFRCDPISEHNRLYWYRQTLGQGPEFLTYFQNEAQLEKSRLLSDRFSAERPKGSFSTLEIQRTEQGDSAMYLCASSLVSGADTIYFGEGSWLTVV.

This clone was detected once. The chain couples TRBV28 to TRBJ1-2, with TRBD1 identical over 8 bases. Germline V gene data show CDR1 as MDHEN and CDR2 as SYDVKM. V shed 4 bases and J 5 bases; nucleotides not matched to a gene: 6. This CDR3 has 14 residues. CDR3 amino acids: CASSSDRVRYGYTF. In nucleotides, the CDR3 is TGTGCCAGCAGTTCGGACAGGGTGCGATATGGCTACACCTTC.

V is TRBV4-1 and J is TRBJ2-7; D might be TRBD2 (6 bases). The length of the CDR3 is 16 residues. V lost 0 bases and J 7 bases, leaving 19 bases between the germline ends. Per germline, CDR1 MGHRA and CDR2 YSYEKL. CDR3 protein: CASSQDGSPRAGEQYF. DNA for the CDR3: TGCGCCAGCAGCCAAGACGGATCGCCCCGGGCGGGAGAGCAGTACTTC.

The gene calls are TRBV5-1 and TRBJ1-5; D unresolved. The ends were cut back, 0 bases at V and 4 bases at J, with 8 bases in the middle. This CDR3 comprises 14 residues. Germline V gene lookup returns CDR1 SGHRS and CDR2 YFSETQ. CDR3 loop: CASSLETPNQPQHF. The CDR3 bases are TGCGCCAGCAGCTTGGAGACACCAAATCAGCCCCAGCATTTT. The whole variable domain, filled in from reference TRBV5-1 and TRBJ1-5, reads KAGVTQTPRYLIKTRGQQVTLSCSPISGHRSVSWYQQTPGQGLQFLFEYFSETQRNKGNFPGRFSGRQFSNSRSEMNVSTLELGDSALYLCASSLETPNQPQHFGDGTRLSIL.

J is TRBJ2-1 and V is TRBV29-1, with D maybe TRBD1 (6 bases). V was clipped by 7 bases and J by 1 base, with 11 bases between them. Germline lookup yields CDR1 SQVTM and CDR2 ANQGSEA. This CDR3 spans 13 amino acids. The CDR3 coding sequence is TGCAGCGCGGGCAGGGGTTCCTACAATGAGCAGTTCTTC. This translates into CSAGRGSYNEQFF.

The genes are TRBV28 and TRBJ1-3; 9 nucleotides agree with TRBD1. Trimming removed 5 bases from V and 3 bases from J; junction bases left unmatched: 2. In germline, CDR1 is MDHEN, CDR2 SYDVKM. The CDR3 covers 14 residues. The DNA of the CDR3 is TGTGCCAGCAGTGACAGGGGGATTGGAAACACCATATATTTT. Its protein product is CASSDRGIGNTIYF.

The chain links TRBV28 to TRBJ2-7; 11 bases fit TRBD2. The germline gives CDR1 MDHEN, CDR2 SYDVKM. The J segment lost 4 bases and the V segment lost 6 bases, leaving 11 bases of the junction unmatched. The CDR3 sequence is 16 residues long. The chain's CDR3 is CASSQTSGRGIYEQYF. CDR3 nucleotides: TGTGCCAGCAGCCAAACTAGCGGGAGAGGAATTTACGAGCAGTACTTC. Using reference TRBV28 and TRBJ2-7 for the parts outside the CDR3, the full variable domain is DVKVTQSSRYLVKRTGEKVFLECVQDMDHENMFWYRQDPGLGLRLIYFSYDVKMKEKGDIPEGYSVSREKKERFSLILESASTNQTSMYLCASSQTSGRGIYEQYFGPGTRLTVT.